This T cell receptor (beta chain) was sequenced in a study of blood T cell repertoires in COVID-19 (dated by TCRdb to the early 2020s). Notes on the research overall: The collaborator samples originated in the United States, Italy and Spain and spanned the acute and convalescent phases of COVID-19. The material from the prospective study consisted of cDNA or gDNA derived from T cells, B-cell-depleted T cells, or PBMCs. Where available, HLA class I and class II types were obtained from metadata supplied by the sample provider rather than from assay-based typing. Nearly every sample came with metadata listing a de-identified subject ID, COVID-19 status, age in years and sex. Subjects who had been exposed to COVID-19, were actively infected with it, or had recovered from it provided the deeply sampled blood TCRbeta repertoires that made up the dataset. The samples were drawn from two sources: the first 160 participants of the ongoing ImmuneRACE study, and 1,000 to 1,500 subjects contributed by 6 global collaborators. The repertoires were made available in a free public database intended to serve as a resource for research on the immune response to SARS-CoV-2.

This clone was seen more than once but under ten times. Its binding antigen is unknown. Base qualities are missing; no much larger clone stands one base away. CDR1 and CDR2, looked up from the germline V gene (reference sequence), are LNHNV and YYDKDF. Here V drops 3 bases and J drops 8 bases, and the junction holds 7 bases not matched to any gene. The CDR3 runs 15 amino acids, cysteine and phenylalanine included. Only the CDR3 portion is preserved as DNA: 45 bases, with reading frame beginning at the first base. TCRbeta CDR3 regions were amplified from genomic DNA using the immunoSEQ Assay, a bias-controlled multiplex PCR. Regarding the original processing steps: Nucleated cell counts per sample were estimated from amplification of reference gene primers within the assay. To quantify the absolute abundance of each unique TCRbeta CDR3 rearrangement, sequence reads were collapsed and filtered. For each sample, productive Simpson clonality was calculated by taking the square root of Simpson's diversity index across productive rearrangements. What TCRdb holds here is the immuneACCESS table cut down to in-frame rearrangements. Part of the clones is not present; checked against another copy, under half of the missing clones reflect an unresolved V gene, and the others are unexplained. V, J and clone size are those of that table, while D and trimming were read from the DNA. The sample table holds 200,000 to 300,000 clones, of which around 85% were seen once. The ten largest clonotypes hold 5% to 8% of the sample.

Collaborating institutions collected whole blood in K2EDTA tubes following their own protocols. For TCRbeta analysis, collaborators shipped samples as frozen whole blood, isolated PBMCs, or DNA extracted from either of those sample types. Overall study results and their limits: The quantity of clinical and demographic metadata differed by source and by participant and was supplied without curation.

This receptor was identified in a woman aged 55-75 years with active or convalescent COVID-19. The sequence joins TRBV15 to TRBJ1-4; the central 9 bases match TRBD1. Input material: peripheral blood. The DNA is as follows: TGTGCCACCAGCAGGTGGACAGGGGACGACGAAAAACTGTTTTTT. This translates into CATSRWTGDDEKLFF.